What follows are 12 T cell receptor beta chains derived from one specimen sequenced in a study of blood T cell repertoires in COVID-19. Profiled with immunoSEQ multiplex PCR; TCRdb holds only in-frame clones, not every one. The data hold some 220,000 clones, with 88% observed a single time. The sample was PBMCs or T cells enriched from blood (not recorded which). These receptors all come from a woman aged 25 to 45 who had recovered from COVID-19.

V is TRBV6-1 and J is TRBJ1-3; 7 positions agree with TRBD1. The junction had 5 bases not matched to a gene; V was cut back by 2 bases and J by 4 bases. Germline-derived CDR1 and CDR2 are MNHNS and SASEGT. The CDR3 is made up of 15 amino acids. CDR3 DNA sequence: TGTGCCAGCAGTGAAAACCCGGACAGGGGAAACACCATATATTTT. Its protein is CASSENPDRGNTIYF.

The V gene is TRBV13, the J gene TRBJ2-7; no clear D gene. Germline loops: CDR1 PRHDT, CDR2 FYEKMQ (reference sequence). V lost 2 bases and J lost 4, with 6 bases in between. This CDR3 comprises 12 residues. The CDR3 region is CASSLRYYEQYF. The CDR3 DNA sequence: TGTGCCAGCAGCTTACGGTATTACGAGCAGTACTTC.

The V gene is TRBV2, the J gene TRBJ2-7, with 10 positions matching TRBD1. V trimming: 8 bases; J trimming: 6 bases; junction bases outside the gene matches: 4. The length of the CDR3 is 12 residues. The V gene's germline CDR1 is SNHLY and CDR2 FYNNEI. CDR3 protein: CASLRTGGEQYF. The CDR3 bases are TGTGCCAGCCTCCGGACAGGGGGCGAGCAGTACTTC.

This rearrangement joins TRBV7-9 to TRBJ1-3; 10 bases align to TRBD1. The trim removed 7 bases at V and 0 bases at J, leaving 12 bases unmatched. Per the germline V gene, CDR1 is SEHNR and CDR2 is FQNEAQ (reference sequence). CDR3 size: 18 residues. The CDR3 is CASTTWGTGEISGNTIYF. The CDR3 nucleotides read TGTGCCAGCACCACCTGGGGGACAGGGGAAATCTCTGGAAACACCATATATTTT.

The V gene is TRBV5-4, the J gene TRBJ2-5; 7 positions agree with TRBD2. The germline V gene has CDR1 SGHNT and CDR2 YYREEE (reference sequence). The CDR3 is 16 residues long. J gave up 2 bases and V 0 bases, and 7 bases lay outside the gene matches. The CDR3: CASSLDQRGSQETQYF. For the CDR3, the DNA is TGTGCCAGCAGCTTGGACCAGCGGGGCTCACAAGAGACCCAGTACTTC.

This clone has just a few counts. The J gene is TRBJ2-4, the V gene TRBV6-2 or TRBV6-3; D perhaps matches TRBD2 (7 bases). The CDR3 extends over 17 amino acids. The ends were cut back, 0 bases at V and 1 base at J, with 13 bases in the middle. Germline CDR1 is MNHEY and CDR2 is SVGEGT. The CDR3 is CASSYSTGGPAKNIQYF. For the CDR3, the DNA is TGTGCCAGCAGTTACTCGACGGGGGGCCCCGCCAAAAACATTCAGTACTTC.

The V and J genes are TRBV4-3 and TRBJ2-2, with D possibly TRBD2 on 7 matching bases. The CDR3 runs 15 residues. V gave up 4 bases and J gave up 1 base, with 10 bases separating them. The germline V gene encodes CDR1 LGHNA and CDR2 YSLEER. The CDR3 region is CASSRGGLNTGELFF. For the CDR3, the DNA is TGCGCCAGCAGCCGCGGGGGCCTGAACACCGGGGAGCTGTTTTTT.

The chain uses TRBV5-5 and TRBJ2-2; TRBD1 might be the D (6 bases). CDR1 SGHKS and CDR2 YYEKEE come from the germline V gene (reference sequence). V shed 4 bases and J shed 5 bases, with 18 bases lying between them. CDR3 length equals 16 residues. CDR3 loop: CASSPGWGRGTGELFF. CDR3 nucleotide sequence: TGTGCCAGCAGCCCCGGGTGGGGCAGGGGAACCGGGGAGCTGTTTTTT.

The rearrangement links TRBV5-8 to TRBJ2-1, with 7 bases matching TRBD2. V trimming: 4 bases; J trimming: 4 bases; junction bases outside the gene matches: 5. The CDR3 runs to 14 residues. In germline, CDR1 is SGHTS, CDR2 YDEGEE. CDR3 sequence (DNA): TGTGCCAGCAGCCCAGCGGGGATTTACAATGAGCAGTTCTTC. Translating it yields CASSPAGIYNEQFF. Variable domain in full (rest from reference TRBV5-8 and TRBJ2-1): EAGVTQSPTHLIKTRGQQATLRCSPISGHTSVYWYQQALGLGLQFLLWYDEGEERNRGNFPPRFSGRQFPNYSSELNVNALELEDSALYLCASSPAGIYNEQFFGPGTRLTVL.

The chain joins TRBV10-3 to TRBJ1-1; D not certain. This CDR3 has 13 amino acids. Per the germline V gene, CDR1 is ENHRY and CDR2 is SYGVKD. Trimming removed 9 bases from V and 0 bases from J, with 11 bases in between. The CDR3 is CAINTAMNTEAFF. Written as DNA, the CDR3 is TGTGCCATAAACACAGCTATGAACACTGAAGCTTTCTTT.

CDR3 in amino acids: CASSPGSTNTGELFF. CDR3 DNA sequence: TGTGCCAGCAGCCCGGGATCTACGAACACCGGGGAGCTGTTTTTT. This rearrangement joins TRBV7-3 to TRBJ2-2; D possibly corresponds to TRBD2 (5 bases). V was shortened by 5 bases and J by 0 bases, with 10 bases between the two germline ends. The germline V gene has CDR1 SGHTA and CDR2 FQGTGA. The CDR3 totals 15 residues.

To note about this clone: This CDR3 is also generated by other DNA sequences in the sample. The CDR3 nucleotides are TGTGCCAGCAGCCCCGACAGGAGTACAGATACGCAGTATTTT. Amino acids: CASSPDRSTDTQYF. The rearrangement links TRBV7-3 to TRBJ2-3; possible D gene TRBD1, 6 bases. From germline, CDR1 is SGHTA and CDR2 FQGTGA. Between the trimmed V and J ends, which lost 5 bases and 3 bases, there was a span of 12 bases. The CDR3 sequence is 14 residues long. The variable domain in full, with the rest retrieved from reference TRBV7-3 and TRBJ2-3, is GAGVSQTPSNKVTEKGKYVELRCDPISGHTALYWYRQSLGQGPEFLIYFQGTGAADDSGLPNDRFFAVRPEGSVSTLKIQRTERGDSAVYLCASSPDRSTDTQYFGPGTRLTVL.